This passage covers 23 T cell receptor beta chains from one sample sequenced in a study of blood T cell repertoires in COVID-19. Repertoires were generated with immunoSEQ multiplex PCR, while TCRdb's copy carries only in-frame clones and drops some. The table has 120,000 to 150,000 clones, more than 70% seen once. Sequencing input: peripheral blood. The receptors shown here come from a man aged 55 to 69 with active or convalescent COVID-19.

V gene TRBV7-2 combines with J gene TRBJ2-6; 7 nucleotides line up with TRBD1. J lost 1 base, V lost 5 bases, and 8 bases had no gene match. The CDR3 is 17 amino acids. CDR1 SGHTA and CDR2 FQGNSA come from the germline V gene. CDR3 DNA sequence: TGTGCCAGCAGCAAAGACAGGGTTAGGTCTGGGGCCAACGTCCTGACTTTC. As protein: CASSKDRVRSGANVLTF.

The chain employs TRBV27 and TRBJ2-1, with 8 bases lining up with TRBD2. Per the germline V gene, CDR1 is MNHEY and CDR2 is SMNVEV (reference sequence). The CDR3 loop spans 15 amino acids. The V segment lost 5 bases and the J segment 7 bases; nucleotides outside the gene matches: 10. In nucleotides, the CDR3 is TGTGCCAGCAGTCCTGGACTAGCAGGTGGGAATGAGCAGTTCTTC. Protein product: CASSPGLAGGNEQFF.

J is TRBJ1-1 and V is TRBV5-1; D gene uncertain. V was pared by 4 bases and J by 0 bases, with 7 bases between. The CDR3 has 13 amino acids. Looked up from germline, CDR1 is SGHRS and CDR2 is YFSETQ. CDR3 DNA: TGCGCCAGCAGCGTAACGGTGAACACTGAAGCTTTCTTT. This gives the protein CASSVTVNTEAFF.

The V call is TRBV28, the J call TRBJ1-1; D unresolved. CDR1 MDHEN and CDR2 SYDVKM come from the germline V gene. V dropped 7 bases and J dropped 5 bases, with 8 bases sitting between them. This CDR3 has 11 residues. CDR3 nucleotides: TGTGCCAGCACTAGTAGGACTGAAGCTTTCTTT. Translation: CASTSRTEAFF.

The chain is built from TRBV6-5 and TRBJ1-2; 12 nucleotides match TRBD1. The CDR3 consists of 16 residues. Germline trimming cut 0 bases from V and 4 bases from J; bases unmatched to any gene: 3. Germline V gene lookup returns CDR1 MNHEY and CDR2 SVGAGI. Here the CDR3 reads CASSYSGQGALYGYTF. In DNA, the CDR3 is TGTGCCAGCAGTTACTCGGGACAGGGGGCACTCTATGGCTACACCTTC.

The V and J genes are TRBV3-1 (or the pseudogene TRBV3-2) and TRBJ2-2; D not certain. V lost 0 bases and J 7 bases, leaving 9 bases between the germline ends. Germline CDR1 and CDR2: LGHDT and YNNKEL (reference sequence). This CDR3 region has 14 residues. CDR3 coding DNA: TGTGCCAGCAGCCAAGATATTAGTGGCGGGGAGCTGTTTTTT. It translates to CASSQDISGGELFF.

The V and J genes are TRBV5-5 and TRBJ2-7; D is possibly TRBD2 (7 bases). The CDR3 length is 15 residues. Germline V CDR1 and CDR2: SGHKS, YYEKEE (reference sequence). V was cut by 0 bases and J by 8 bases, with 18 bases left in between. The CDR3 reads CASSLDWGGLQQQYF. In DNA, the CDR3 is TGTGCCAGCAGCTTGGATTGGGGGGGCCTCCAGCAGCAGTACTTC.

This clone turned up a few times. The DNA is left out, because the CDR3 cannot be placed on it with certainty; the CDR3 is given as TCRdb lists it. The gene calls are TRBV12-2 and TRBJ2-1; the table's D call, TRBD1, was not checked against the DNA. TRBV12-2 corresponds to a pseudogene. With termini counted, the CDR3 has 17 amino acids. CDR3 loop: CASRFPWGQGASGEQFF.

The genes are TRBV7-2 and TRBJ2-3; D perhaps matches TRBD2 (6 bases). Between the trimmed V and J ends, which lost 4 bases and 1 base, there was a span of 24 bases. Germline lookup yields CDR1 SGHTA and CDR2 FQGNSA. The length of the CDR3 is 19 residues. CDR3 nucleotides: TGTGCCAGCAGCTCCTTCTCCGGGGGATTCACTTCGGGCACAGATACGCAGTATTTT. This translates into CASSSFSGGFTSGTDTQYF.

The chain combines TRBV11-3 with TRBJ2-3, with 9 positions matching TRBD2. Germline values: CDR1 SGHNT, CDR2 YENEEA. The CDR3 loop spans 16 amino acids. The V gene end was trimmed by 4 bases and the J gene end by 0 bases; junction bases not matched to a gene: 5. The DNA for the CDR3 is TGTGCCAGCAGCTCGCGCGGGACTAGCAGCACAGATACGCAGTATTTT. It codes for CASSSRGTSSTDTQYF.

V and J are TRBV6-6 and TRBJ2-7; 11 nucleotides match TRBD2. Germline V gene sequence: CDR1 MNHNY, CDR2 SVGAGI (reference sequence). The CDR3 is 15 residues long. Trimming took 6 bases from V and 7 from J; bases not matched to a gene: 11. The CDR3 protein is CASRRVAGGPREQYF. DNA of the CDR3: TGTGCCAGCAGGCGGGTAGCGGGAGGGCCGAGGGAGCAGTACTTC.

The chain couples TRBV5-4 to TRBJ2-5, with TRBD2 matching over 8 bases. Germline trimming cut 4 bases from V and 5 bases from J; bases unmatched to any gene: 10. The CDR3 totals 15 residues. Per germline, CDR1 SGHNT and CDR2 YYREEE (reference sequence). The CDR3 reads CASSPGTRSGETQYF. The CDR3 DNA is TGTGCCAGCAGCCCTGGGACTAGAAGTGGGGAGACCCAGTACTTC.

V and J are TRBV20-1 and TRBJ2-1; D not resolved. The CDR3 has 11 residues. Per the germline V gene, CDR1 is DFQATT and CDR2 is SNEGSKA (reference sequence). The V and J ends lost 3 bases and 6 bases respectively, with 6 bases between them. DNA of the CDR3: TGCAGTGCTAGCTTCCGCAATGAGCAGTTCTTC. Its protein is CSASFRNEQFF.

This clone came up a few times. The chain links TRBV5-1 to TRBJ1-4; D not certain. The length of the CDR3 is 14 residues. V lost 0 bases and J lost 6, with 9 bases in between. CDR1 is SGHRS, CDR2 YFSETQ, per germline. The CDR3 coding sequence is TGCGCCAGCAGCTTGGGACGGGTTGATGAAAAACTGTTTTTT. Translation: CASSLGRVDEKLFF.

The chain recombines TRBV24-1 with TRBJ2-2; 8 nucleotides agree with TRBD2. In germline, CDR1 is KGHDR, CDR2 SFDVKD. Germline trimming cut 0 bases from V and 5 bases from J; bases unmatched to any gene: 10. CDR3 size: 18 residues. CDR3 coding DNA: TGTGCCACCAGTGATTTGCCAAAAGCGGGAGTACGTACCGGGGAGCTGTTTTTT. This translates into CATSDLPKAGVRTGELFF.

The chain couples TRBV7-2 to TRBJ1-2, with D perhaps matching TRBD1 (6 bases). This CDR3 spans 14 amino acids. V lost 5 bases and J lost 5, with 15 bases in between. Germline CDR1 is SGHTA and CDR2 is FQGNSA. This CDR3 reads CASSPLQGVYGYTF. DNA for the CDR3: TGTGCCAGCAGCCCTCTACAGGGCGTTTATGGCTACACCTTC.

The chain has TRBV11-2 and TRBJ2-3; tentatively, D is TRBD2 (6 bases). V shed 2 bases and J shed 8 bases, with 11 bases lying between them. Germline V lookup: CDR1 SGHAT, CDR2 FQNNGV. This CDR3 spans 13 amino acids. The CDR3 region has the DNA TGTGCCAGCAGCTTACCAGGACTACCTACGCAGTATTTT. Protein sequence: CASSLPGLPTQYF.

CDR3 sequence (DNA): TGTGCCACGCCCACAGGGGGAAATACTGAAGCTTTCTTT. As protein: CATPTGGNTEAFF. The chain employs TRBV24-1 and TRBJ1-1; TRBD1 matches at 8 bases. J was trimmed by 5 bases and V by 10 bases; bases with no gene match: 8. Germline loops: CDR1 KGHDR, CDR2 SFDVKD. This CDR3 has 13 residues.

This rearrangement joins TRBV11-2 to TRBJ2-1; no firm D call. The length of the CDR3 is 16 residues. Germline CDR1 reads SGHAT; CDR2 reads FQNNGV. Trimming shortened V by 0 bases and J by 8 bases, and 17 bases separated the two germline ends. Written as DNA, the CDR3 is TGTGCCAGCAGCTTAGAGGTCACCCAAGCTGTCGATGAGCAGTTCTTC. It encodes CASSLEVTQAVDEQFF.

The rearrangement links TRBV4-2 to TRBJ1-2; D is perhaps TRBD1 (6 bases). This CDR3 is built from 16 residues. Germline V CDR1 and CDR2: LGHNA, YNFKEQ. V was pared by 2 bases and J by 8 bases, with 21 bases between. The CDR3 loop reads CASSQQGHPGAWGYTF. The CDR3 nucleotides read TGTGCCAGCAGCCAACAAGGACACCCAGGGGCCTGGGGCTACACCTTC.

This chain connects TRBV18 to TRBJ2-5, with 12 nucleotides matching TRBD2. CDR3 length: 16 amino acids. V shed 3 bases, J shed 5 bases, and the junction held 7 bases outside the gene matches. Germline V gene data show CDR1 as KGHSH and CDR2 as LQKENI. CDR3 nucleotides: TGTGCCAGCTCACCTTCTAGCGGGAGGGCCTGGGAGACCCAGTACTTC. It yields the protein CASSPSSGRAWETQYF.

V usage is TRBV28 and J usage is TRBJ2-5, with TRBD2 matching 14 bases. The CDR3 length is 16 residues. Trimming cost V 0 bases and J 5 bases; bases outside gene matches: 2. Germline CDR1 reads MDHEN; CDR2 reads SYDVKM. Here the CDR3 DNA reads TGTGCCAGCAGTTTATGGACTAGCGGGAGGGGGGAGACCCAGTACTTC. Translated, it gives CASSLWTSGRGETQYF.

This clone was observed a few times. The genes are TRBV4-1 and TRBJ2-1; 7 nucleotides align to TRBD1. From germline, CDR1 is MGHRA and CDR2 YSYEKL. This CDR3 comprises 15 residues. Trimming cost V 2 bases and J 12 bases; bases outside gene matches: 13. The CDR3: CASSQPIARQGLQFF. The CDR3 DNA is TGCGCCAGCAGCCAACCGATCGCGCGACAGGGATTGCAGTTCTTC.